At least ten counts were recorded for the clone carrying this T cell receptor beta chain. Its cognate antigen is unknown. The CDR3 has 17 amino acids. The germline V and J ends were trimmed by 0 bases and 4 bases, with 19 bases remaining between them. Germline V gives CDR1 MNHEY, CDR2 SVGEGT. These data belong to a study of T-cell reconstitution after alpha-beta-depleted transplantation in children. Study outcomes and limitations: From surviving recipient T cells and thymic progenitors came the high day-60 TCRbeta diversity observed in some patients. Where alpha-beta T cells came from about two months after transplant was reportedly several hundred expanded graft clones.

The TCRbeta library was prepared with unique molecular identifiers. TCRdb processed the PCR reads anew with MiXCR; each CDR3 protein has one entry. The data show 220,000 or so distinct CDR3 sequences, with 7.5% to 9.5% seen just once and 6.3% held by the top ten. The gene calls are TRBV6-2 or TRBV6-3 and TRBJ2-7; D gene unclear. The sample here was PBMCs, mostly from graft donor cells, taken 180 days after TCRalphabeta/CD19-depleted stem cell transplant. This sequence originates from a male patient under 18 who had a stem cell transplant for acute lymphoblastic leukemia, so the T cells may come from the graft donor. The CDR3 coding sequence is TGTGCCAGCAGTTACTCGCTCCTACTATGGGATCCTTACGAGCAGTACTTC. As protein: CASSYSLLLWDPYEQYF.